This T cell receptor (beta chain) comes out of a study of OX40 agonist ivuxolimab in advanced cancers. Study summary: Patients in dose escalation had liver, melanoma, kidney or head and neck cancers. Points from the study as a whole: Clonal expansion was seen in CD4+ and CD8+ blood T cells by week 6 at 0.1 to 3.0 mg/kg. In CD8+ T cells, expanded clones were on average more numerous than in CD4+.

In the case of this clone: As yet, its antigen is unknown.

The CDR3 consists of 18 residues. The junction had 8 bases not matched to a gene; V was cut back by 1 base and J by 7 bases. CDR1 SGHTA and CDR2 FQGNSA come from the germline V gene. Clones were read by immunoSEQ multiplex PCR, and TCRdb kept only the in-frame ones, dropping some. The table records tens of thousands of clones, around nine tenths of them present only once. The chain employs TRBV7-2 and TRBJ2-2, with 14 positions matching TRBD2. The sample consisted of CD4+ or CD8+ T cells sorted from blood, taken in a trial of the OX40 agonist ivuxolimab. The source of this sequence is an adult with an advanced solid tumor such as melanoma, head and neck, liver or kidney cancer. The CDR3 DNA reads TGTGCCAGCAGCTTAGACCGACTAGCGGGAGGGCCTATCGGGGAGCTGTTTTTT. Protein: CASSLDRLAGGPIGELFF.